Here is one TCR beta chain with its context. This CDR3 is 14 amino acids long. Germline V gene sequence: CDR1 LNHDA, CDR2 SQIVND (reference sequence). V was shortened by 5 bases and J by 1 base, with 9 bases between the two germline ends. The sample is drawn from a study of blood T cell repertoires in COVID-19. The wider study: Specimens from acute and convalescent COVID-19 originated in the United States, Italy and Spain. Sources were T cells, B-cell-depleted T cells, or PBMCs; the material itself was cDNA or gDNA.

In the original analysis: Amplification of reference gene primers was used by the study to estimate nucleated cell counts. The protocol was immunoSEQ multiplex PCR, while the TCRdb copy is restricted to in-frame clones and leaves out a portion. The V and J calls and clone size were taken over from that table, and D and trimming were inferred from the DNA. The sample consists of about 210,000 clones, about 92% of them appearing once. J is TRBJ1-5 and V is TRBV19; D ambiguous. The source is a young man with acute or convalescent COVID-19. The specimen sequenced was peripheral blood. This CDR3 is CASSPRRSNQPQHF. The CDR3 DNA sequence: TGTGCCAGTAGTCCCCGGCGGAGCAATCAGCCCCAGCATTTT.